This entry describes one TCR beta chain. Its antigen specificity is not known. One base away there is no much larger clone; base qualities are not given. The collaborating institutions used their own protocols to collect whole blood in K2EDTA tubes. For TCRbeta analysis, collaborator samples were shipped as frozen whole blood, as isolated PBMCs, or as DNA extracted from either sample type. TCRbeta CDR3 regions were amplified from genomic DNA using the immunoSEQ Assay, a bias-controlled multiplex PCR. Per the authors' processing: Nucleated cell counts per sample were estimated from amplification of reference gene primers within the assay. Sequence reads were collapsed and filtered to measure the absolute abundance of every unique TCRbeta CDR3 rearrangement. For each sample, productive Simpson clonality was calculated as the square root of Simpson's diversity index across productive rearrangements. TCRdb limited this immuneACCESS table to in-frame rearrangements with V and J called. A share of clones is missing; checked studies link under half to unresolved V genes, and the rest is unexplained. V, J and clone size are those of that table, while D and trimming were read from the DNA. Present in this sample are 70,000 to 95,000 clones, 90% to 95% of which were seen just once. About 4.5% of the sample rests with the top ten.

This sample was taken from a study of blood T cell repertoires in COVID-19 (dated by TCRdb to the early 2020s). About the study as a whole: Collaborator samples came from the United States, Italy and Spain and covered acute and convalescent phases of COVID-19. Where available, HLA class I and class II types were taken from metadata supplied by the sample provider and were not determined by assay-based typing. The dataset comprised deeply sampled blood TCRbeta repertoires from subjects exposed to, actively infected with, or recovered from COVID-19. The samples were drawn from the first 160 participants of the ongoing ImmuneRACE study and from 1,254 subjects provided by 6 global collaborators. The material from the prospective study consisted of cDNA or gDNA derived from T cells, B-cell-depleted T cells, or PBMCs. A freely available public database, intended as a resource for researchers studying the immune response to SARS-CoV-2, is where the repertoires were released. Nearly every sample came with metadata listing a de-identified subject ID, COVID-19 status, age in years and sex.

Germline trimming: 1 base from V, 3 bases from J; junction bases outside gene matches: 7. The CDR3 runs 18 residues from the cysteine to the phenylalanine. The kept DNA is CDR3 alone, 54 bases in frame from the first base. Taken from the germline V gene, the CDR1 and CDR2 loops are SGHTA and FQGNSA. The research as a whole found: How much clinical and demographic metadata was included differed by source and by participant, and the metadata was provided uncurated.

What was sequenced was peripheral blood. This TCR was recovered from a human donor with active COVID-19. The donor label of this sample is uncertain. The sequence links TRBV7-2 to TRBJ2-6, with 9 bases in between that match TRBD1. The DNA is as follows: TGTGCCAGCAGCTTAGTCGGGACAGGGCTGGTTGGGGCCAACGTCCTGACTTTC. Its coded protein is CASSLVGTGLVGANVLTF.